Described below is a single TCR beta chain sequence and its context. This entry belongs to a study of blood T cell repertoires in COVID-19. Study details: Nucleic acid was either cDNA or gDNA, and it came from T cells, B-cell-depleted T cells, or PBMCs.

Per the original data handling: Reference gene primer amplification yielded estimated nucleated cell counts. The protocol was immunoSEQ multiplex PCR, while the TCRdb copy is restricted to in-frame clones and leaves out a portion. V and J calls and clone size are as listed in that table; D and trimming were resolved from the DNA. The table shows 30,000 to 45,000 clones, with around nine tenths occurring only once. Trimming pared 0 bases from V and 0 bases from J, leaving 11 bases between. The CDR3 is made up of 16 amino acids. Germline V gene lookup returns CDR1 LGHNA and CDR2 YSLEER. This TCR was recovered from a man between 65 and 85 years old with active COVID-19. Input material: peripheral blood. The chain recombines TRBV4-3 with TRBJ1-1, with D hard to call. The CDR3 nucleotides are TGCGCCAGCAGCCAAGATGTTCTAGCGATGAACACTGAAGCTTTCTTT. Amino acids: CASSQDVLAMNTEAFF.